Here is one T cell receptor (beta chain) with its context. The repertoire was sequenced with immunoSEQ multiplex PCR; TCRdb's copy has only in-frame clones and lacks some. The sample lists about 25,000 clones; about 90% were seen once. The sample originates from a study of T cells in localized non-small cell lung cancer. The sequence derives from a woman aged 40-69 years with stage I lung adenocarcinoma. The sample was peripheral blood, taken before any cancer treatment.

CDR3 sequence (DNA): TGCGCCAGCAGCTTCTTAGGTCCGGGTAACGGGGAGCTGTTTTTT. This sequence encodes CASSFLGPGNGELFF. V gene TRBV5-1 combines with J gene TRBJ2-2; D is uncertain. CDR1 SGHRS and CDR2 YFSETQ come from the germline V gene. Trimming removed 2 bases at V and 7 bases at J, with 15 bases between. The CDR3 length is 15 residues.